Detailed here is one T cell receptor (beta chain). Its antigen is not identified. The data belong to a study of cytomegalovirus exposure and HLA in healthy donors. The wider study: Out of 398 genotyped donors, around 80% belonged to the Caucasian-associated ancestry cluster. Regarding the study as a whole: In a later analysis, productive TCRs from donors in an Asian-associated ancestry cluster reportedly carried fewer N-insertions than the cohort mean. Most subjects had HLA-A and HLA-B alleles reportedly predicted accurately by TCR beta sequences.

The CDR3 contains 15 residues. Germline CDR1 SGHAT, CDR2 FQDESV (reference sequence). J was trimmed by 1 base and V by 1 base; bases with no gene match: 1. Primers for the PCR totalled 60 Vbeta and 13 Jbeta. The table came from immunoSEQ multiplex PCR; TCRdb's copy has only in-frame clones and leaves some out. The sample includes some 150,000 clones, about 72% of them seen just once. The TCR comes from a male donor in good health and CMV-seronegative. The chain has TRBV11-1 and TRBJ2-1, with 7 positions matching TRBD2. The material sequenced was PBMCs. DNA for the CDR3: TGTGCCAGCAGCTTAGGGGAGGGATCCTACAATGAGCAGTTCTTC. As protein: CASSLGEGSYNEQFF.